These T cell receptor beta chains were read from a single sample in a study of beta chain features in type 1 diabetes. Generated by immunoSEQ multiplex PCR, the TCRdb table keeps only in-frame clones and is missing some. The sample has a few hundred thousand clones, about 14% seen once. Material: naive CD4+ T cells from blood. These receptors originate from a young woman in good health. Both conserved end residues are part of each CDR3. A D gene is named only where the DNA matches it firmly. Not every row has a clone size; where given, it reads once, few, many or a size class.

>TRBV28|TRBJ2-7|few|NA
CASTTENQQYF
TGTGCCAGCACGACAGAAAACCAGCAGTACTTC
>TRBV28|TRBJ2-7|once|TRBD2
CASSFPQGGSGRYEQYF
TGTGCCAGCAGTTTCCCCCAAGGCGGGAGCGGACGGTACGAGCAGTACTTC
>TRBV30|TRBJ1-2|few|NA
CAWGSGGYGYTF
TGTGCCTGGGGTAGTGGTGGCTATGGCTACACCTTC
>TRBV27|TRBJ2-7|few|NA
CASSPSTRRVSEQYF
TGTGCCAGCAGTCCCTCGACACGGCGGGTTAGCGAGCAGTACTTC
>TRBV29-1|TRBJ2-7|few|NA
CSVEGGLEAVGPYEQYF
TGCAGCGTTGAGGGTGGTTTGGAGGCCGTAGGACCATACGAGCAGTACTTC
>TRBV6-5|TRBJ1-1|few|NA
CASSLTRNTEAFF
TGTGCCAGCAGCCTTACACGGAACACTGAAGCTTTCTTT
>TRBV2|TRBJ2-1|NA|TRBD2
CASTDRLAGPYNEQFF
TGTGCCAGCACCGACCGACTAGCGGGGCCCTACAATGAGCAGTTCTTC
>TRBV28|TRBJ2-3|few|TRBD1
CASSLGQGSHTQYF
TGTGCCAGCAGTTTGGGACAGGGCTCTCATACGCAGTATTTT
>TRBV6-5|TRBJ2-1|NA|TRBD2
CASRPSGMHYNEQFF
TGTGCCAGCAGACCAAGCGGGATGCACTACAATGAGCAGTTCTTC
>TRBV5-1|TRBJ1-1|NA|NA
CASRISQGVRTEAFF
TGCGCCAGCAGAATAAGCCAGGGCGTAAGAACTGAAGCTTTCTTT
>TRBV9|TRBJ1-3|NA|NA
CASSVENSGNTIYF
TGTGCCAGCAGCGTAGAGAACAGCGGAAACACCATATATTTT
>TRBV2|TRBJ1-2|few|TRBD1
CASRVPGQGPGYGYTF
TGTGCCAGCAGGGTACCCGGACAGGGCCCAGGATATGGCTACACCTTC
>TRBV30|TRBJ2-1|few|NA
CAWSYYNEQFF
TGTGCCTGGAGTTACTACAATGAGCAGTTCTTC
>TRBV4-2|TRBJ2-2|few|NA
CASSQADSSFPGELFF
TGTGCCAGCAGCCAAGCGGACTCTTCATTCCCCGGGGAGCTGTTTTTT
>TRBV30|TRBJ2-3|few|NA
CAWSGSTDTQYF
TGTGCCTGGTCCGGTAGCACAGATACGCAGTATTTT
>TRBV20-1|TRBJ2-5|few|NA
CSASGGTQYF
TGCAGTGCTAGTGGCGGGACCCAGTACTTC
>TRBV28|TRBJ2-7|NA|TRBD2
CASSLAGEIYEQYF
TGTGCCAGCAGCCTAGCGGGAGAAATCTACGAGCAGTACTTC
>TRBV7-9|TRBJ1-2|few|NA
CATFRGEGYGYTF
TGTGCCACTTTCCGGGGGGAAGGGTATGGCTACACCTTC
>TRBV29-1|TRBJ2-7|few|TRBD2
CSVSGLAGSYEQYF
TGCAGCGTATCTGGACTAGCGGGATCCTACGAGCAGTACTTC
>TRBV2|TRBJ2-6|NA|TRBD2
CASRQRLAGGGANVLTF
TGTGCCAGCAGGCAAAGACTAGCGGGAGGTGGGGCCAACGTCCTGACTTTC
>TRBV29-1|TRBJ2-5|NA|TRBD2
CSARLAGVETQYF
TGCAGCGCTCGACTAGCGGGAGTCGAGACCCAGTACTTC
>TRBV5-5|TRBJ2-7|NA|TRBD2
CASSLNGGGFGDEQYF
TGTGCCAGCAGCTTGAACGGGGGAGGGTTCGGGGACGAGCAGTACTTC
>TRBV19|TRBJ2-2|NA|NA
CASSIGAANTGELFF
TGTGCCAGTAGTATTGGTGCAGCGAACACCGGGGAGCTGTTTTTT
>TRBV4-2|TRBJ2-1|NA|NA
CASSQIRDNEQFF
TGTGCCAGCAGCCAAATCAGGGACAATGAGCAGTTCTTC
>TRBV2|TRBJ2-3|few|TRBD1
CASSEQGATDTQYF
TGTGCCAGCAGTGAACAGGGGGCGACTGATACGCAGTATTTT
>TRBV7-3|TRBJ2-2|NA|NA
CASSRVNTGELFF
TGTGCCAGCAGCCGGGTAAACACCGGGGAGCTGTTTTTT
>TRBV11-2|TRBJ1-5|NA|NA
CASSMAGGSNQPQHF
TGTGCCAGCAGCATGGCGGGGGGGAGCAATCAGCCCCAGCATTTT
>TRBV7-8|TRBJ2-2|NA|TRBD1
CASSSRTGANTGELFF
TGTGCCAGCAGCTCCCGGACAGGGGCCAACACCGGGGAGCTGTTTTTT
>TRBV29-1|TRBJ2-7|few|NA
CSVVFSSYEQYF
TGCAGCGTGGTCTTTAGCTCCTACGAGCAGTACTTC
>TRBV28|TRBJ2-6|NA|NA
CASGQGANVLTF
TGTGCCAGCGGCCAGGGAGCCAACGTCCTGACTTTC